This T cell receptor (beta chain) was captured by sequencing in a study of control samples from healthy donors and cancer patients. This clone was detected only once. Profiling relied on immunoSEQ multiplex PCR, and the TCRdb table lists in-frame clones only, not all of them. The sample contains about 410,000 clones, approximately 92% of which appear only once. Germline CDR1 and CDR2: KGHSH and LQKENI. V lost 2 bases to trimming and J lost 5 bases; unmatched junction nucleotides: 7. This CDR3 contains 16 residues. Sequencing was performed on PBMCs. This clonotype originated in a man aged 40-49 years with head and neck cancer. The chain is built from TRBV18 and TRBJ2-1; TRBD1 agrees at 9 bases. The CDR3 region is CASSPEQGAINNEQFF. CDR3 nucleotides: TGTGCCAGCTCACCAGAACAGGGGGCGATTAACAATGAGCAGTTCTTC.